The 7 T cell receptor beta chains below all came from one sample that was sequenced in a study of OX40 agonist ivuxolimab in advanced cancers. Assay: immunoSEQ multiplex PCR; the TCRdb copy retains only in-frame clones and omits some. The sample has some 24,000 clones; over 65% are singletons. The starting material was CD4+ or CD8+ T cells sorted from blood, obtained in a trial of the OX40 agonist ivuxolimab. These receptors all come from an adult with an advanced solid tumor such as melanoma, head and neck, liver or kidney cancer.

The chain joins TRBV7-6 to TRBJ2-1; weak D call: TRBD1 (6 bases). This CDR3 is 15 amino acids long. Trimming stripped 5 bases from V and 2 bases from J, with 13 bases between. Germline CDR1 reads SGHVS; CDR2 reads FNYEAQ. This CDR3 is CASSPGQITYNEQFF. The DNA for the CDR3 is TGTGCCAGCAGCCCCGGACAGATAACCTACAATGAGCAGTTCTTC.

The gene calls are TRBV18 and TRBJ2-1; 11 bases match TRBD2. V shed 0 bases, J shed 4 bases, and the junction held 5 bases outside the gene matches. This CDR3 contains 17 residues. In germline, CDR1 is KGHSH, CDR2 LQKENI. The CDR3 spells CASSPPISGRDYNEQFF. DNA of the CDR3: TGTGCCAGCTCACCACCCATTAGCGGGAGGGATTACAATGAGCAGTTCTTC.

The chain recombines TRBV9 with TRBJ1-4; tentatively, D is TRBD1 (6 bases). Looked up from germline, CDR1 is SGDLS and CDR2 is YYNGEE. The CDR3 extends over 15 amino acids. Trimming removed 4 bases from V and 8 bases from J, with 18 bases in between. The DNA for the CDR3 is TGTGCCAGCAGCTCACAACAGGGAGAGGTGGAAAAACTGTTTTTT. Translated: CASSSQQGEVEKLFF. Variable domain in full (rest from reference TRBV9 and TRBJ1-4): DSGVTQTPKHLITATGQRVTLRCSPRSGDLSVYWYQQSLDQGLQFLIQYYNGEERAKGNILERFSAQQFPDLHSELNLSSLELGDSALYFCASSSQQGEVEKLFFGSGTQLSVL.

In its sample, this clone was seen once. The chain uses TRBV7-2 and TRBJ2-7; D is unclear. Germline V lookup: CDR1 SGHTA, CDR2 FQGNSA. The V end was cut by 5 bases, the J end by 3 bases, with 5 bases between. The length of the CDR3 is 11 residues. The DNA of the CDR3 is TGTGCCAGCAGCCTTCGCTACGAGCAGTACTTC. Its protein product is CASSLRYEQYF.

This clone has a handful of counts. This chain connects TRBV4-2 to TRBJ2-2; unclear D gene. CDR1 is LGHNA and CDR2 is YNFKEQ in the germline V gene. The V end was cut by 4 bases, the J end by 4 bases, with 10 bases between. This CDR3 contains 14 residues. The CDR3 sequence is CASSPLVPTGELFF. For the CDR3, the DNA is TGTGCCAGCAGCCCACTCGTCCCCACCGGGGAGCTGTTTTTT.

This chain uses TRBV19 with TRBJ2-3; possible D gene TRBD2, 5 bases. From germline, CDR1 is LNHDA and CDR2 SQIVND (reference sequence). The CDR3 totals 15 residues. V gave up 5 bases and J gave up 0 bases, with 12 bases separating them. Written as DNA, the CDR3 is TGTGCCAGTAGTCTCGGACTGACTAGCACAGATACGCAGTATTTT. The encoded protein is CASSLGLTSTDTQYF.

The rearrangement uses TRBV29-1 and TRBJ1-1; D not certain. CDR1 is SQVTM and CDR2 is ANQGSEA in the germline V gene. Trimming cost V 5 bases and J 9 bases, with 10 bases left between them. The CDR3 covers 10 residues. CDR3 sequence (DNA): TGCAGCGTTTGGACTGTTAAAGCTTTCTTT. Translation gives CSVWTVKAFF.